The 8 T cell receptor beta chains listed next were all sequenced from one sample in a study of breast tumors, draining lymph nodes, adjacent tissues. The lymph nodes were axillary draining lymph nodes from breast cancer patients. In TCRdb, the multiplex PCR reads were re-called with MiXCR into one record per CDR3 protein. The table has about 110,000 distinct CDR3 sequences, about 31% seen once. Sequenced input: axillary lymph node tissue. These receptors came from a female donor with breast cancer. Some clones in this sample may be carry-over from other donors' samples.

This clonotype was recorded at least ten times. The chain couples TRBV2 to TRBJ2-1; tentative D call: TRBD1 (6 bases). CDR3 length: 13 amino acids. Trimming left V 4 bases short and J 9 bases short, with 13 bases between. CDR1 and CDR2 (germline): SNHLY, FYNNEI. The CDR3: CASSVTGKGEQFF. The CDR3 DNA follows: TGTGCCAGCAGTGTTACAGGGAAAGGTGAGCAGTTCTTC.

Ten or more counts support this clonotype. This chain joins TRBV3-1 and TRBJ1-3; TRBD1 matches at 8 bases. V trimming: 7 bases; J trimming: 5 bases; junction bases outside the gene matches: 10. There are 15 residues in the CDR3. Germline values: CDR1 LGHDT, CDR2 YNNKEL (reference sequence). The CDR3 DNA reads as TGTGCCAGCATGCTGGGACAGGTCGGCCGAAACACCATATATTTT. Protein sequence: CASMLGQVGRNTIYF.

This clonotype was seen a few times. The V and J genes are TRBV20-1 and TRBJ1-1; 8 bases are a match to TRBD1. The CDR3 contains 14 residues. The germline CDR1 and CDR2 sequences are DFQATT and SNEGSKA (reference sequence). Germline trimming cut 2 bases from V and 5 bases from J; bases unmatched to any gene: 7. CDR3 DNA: TGCAGTGCTAGATCGGGACAGGTCCGGACTGAAGCTTTCTTT. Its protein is CSARSGQVRTEAFF.

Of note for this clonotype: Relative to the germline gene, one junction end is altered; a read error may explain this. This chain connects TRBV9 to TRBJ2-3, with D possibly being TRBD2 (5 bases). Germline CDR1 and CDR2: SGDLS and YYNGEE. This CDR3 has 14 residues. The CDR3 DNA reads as TGTGCCAGCAGCTTGGGTGGGGAGTCAGATACGCAGTCTTTT. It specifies CASSLGGESDTQSF.

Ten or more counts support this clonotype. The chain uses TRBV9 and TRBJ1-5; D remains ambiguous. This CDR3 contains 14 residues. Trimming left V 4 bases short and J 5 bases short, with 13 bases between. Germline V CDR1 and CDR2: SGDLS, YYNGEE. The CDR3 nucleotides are TGTGCCAGCAGCCCGGATATTTCCGATCAGCCCCAGCATTTT. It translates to CASSPDISDQPQHF.

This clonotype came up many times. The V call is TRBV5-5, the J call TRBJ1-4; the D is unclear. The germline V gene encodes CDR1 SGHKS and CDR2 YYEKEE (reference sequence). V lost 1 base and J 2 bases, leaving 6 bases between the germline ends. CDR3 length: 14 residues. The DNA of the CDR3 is TGTGCCAGCAGCTTGTCCCGGACTAATGAAAAACTGTTTTTT. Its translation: CASSLSRTNEKLFF.

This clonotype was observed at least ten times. The CDR3 DNA reads as TGTGCCAGTAGTCCCCTGGACCAGGGGGGGGAGTTCTTC. Residues: CASSPLDQGGEFF. The V and J genes are TRBV19 and TRBJ2-1; D is perhaps TRBD1 or TRBD2 (7 bases each). Per the germline V gene, CDR1 is LNHDA and CDR2 is SQIVND (reference sequence). Between the trimmed V and J ends, which lost 5 bases and 14 bases, there was a span of 19 bases. CDR3 size: 13 residues. Full variable domain (outside the CDR3, taken from reference TRBV19 and TRBJ2-1): DGGITQSPKYLFRKEGQNVTLSCEQNLNHDAMYWYRQDPGQGLRLIYYSQIVNDFQKGDIAEGYSVSREKKESFPLTVTSAQKNPTAFYLCASSPLDQGGEFFGPGTRLTVL.

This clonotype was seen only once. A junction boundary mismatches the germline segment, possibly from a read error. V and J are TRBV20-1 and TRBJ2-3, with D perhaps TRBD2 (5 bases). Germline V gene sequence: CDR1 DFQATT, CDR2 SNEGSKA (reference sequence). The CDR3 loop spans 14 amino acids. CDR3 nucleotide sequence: TGCAGTACTAGAGATCCCCGCGTCACCGATACGCAGTATTTT. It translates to CSTRDPRVTDTQYF.